The 23 T cell receptor beta chains in this list originate from one sample, sequenced in a study of Ad26.COV2.S vaccination and SARS-CoV-2 variants. Measured with immunoSEQ multiplex PCR; TCRdb has only the in-frame clones, and not every one. The repertoire holds around 310,000 clones, 90% seen once, with approximately 5% in the top ten. The sample's treatment: approximately 18 received Ad26.COV2.S at low or high dose, single or two shots; five or six received placebo; per-sample allocation not given. It was on day 63 after the first vaccine or placebo injection that samples were taken. The sample consisted of peripheral blood, taken in a trial of Ad26.COV2.S vaccine versus placebo. These receptors were obtained from a person aged 18 to 59 who received the Ad26.COV2.S COVID-19 vaccine or a placebo.

As DNA, the CDR3 is TGTGCCATCAGTGAGGGCGGGTCTTACAATGAGCAGTTCTTC. Protein product: CAISEGGSYNEQFF. This chain links TRBV10-3 with TRBJ2-1, with D possibly TRBD2 on 5 matching bases. Germline CDR1 is ENHRY and CDR2 is SYGVKD. CDR3 length: 14 residues. Trimming left V 2 bases short and J 4 bases short, with 9 bases between.

The chain couples TRBV6-5 to TRBJ2-1; 9 nucleotides agree with TRBD2. Germline CDR1 MNHEY, CDR2 SVGAGI. The CDR3 spans 16 residues. Unmatched junction bases numbered 10, after V lost 2 bases and J lost 8 bases. The CDR3, as DNA: TGTGCCAGCAGTTACGGTGGCGGGGGGGCTATTGATGAGCAGTTCTTC. Protein product: CASSYGGGGAIDEQFF.

The CDR3 loop reads CASSQDRSPTGDGYTF. For the CDR3, the DNA is TGCGCCAGCAGCCAAGATCGCAGCCCGACAGGAGATGGCTACACCTTC. This chain uses TRBV4-3 with TRBJ1-2, with D possibly matching TRBD1 (6 bases). Germline-derived CDR1 and CDR2 are LGHNA and YSLEER. This CDR3 contains 16 residues. Trimming shortened V by 0 bases and J by 6 bases, and 17 bases separated the two germline ends.

J is TRBJ1-3 and V is TRBV30; maybe TRBD1 (6 bases). The germline V gene encodes CDR1 GTSNPN and CDR2 SVGIG (reference sequence). The CDR3 length is 16 residues. V lost 5 bases and J 0 bases, leaving 17 bases between the germline ends. The CDR3 nucleotides are TGTGCCTGGGCCCCTGGGGGGGCCTTCTCTGGAAACACCATATATTTT. It is translated as CAWAPGGAFSGNTIYF.

The chain has TRBV6-6 and TRBJ1-5; D is possibly TRBD1 (5 bases). The V and J ends lost 8 bases and 0 bases respectively, with 11 bases between them. The CDR3 runs 14 residues. The germline gives CDR1 MNHNY, CDR2 SVGAGI (reference sequence). In DNA, the CDR3 is TGTGCCAGCTCACTGACAGATAGCAATCAGCCCCAGCATTTT. This gives the protein CASSLTDSNQPQHF.

The rearrangement uses TRBV7-2 and TRBJ2-1, with D unclear. V shed 5 bases and J shed 7 bases, with 15 bases lying between them. CDR1 SGHTA and CDR2 FQGNSA come from the germline V gene. The CDR3 sequence is 14 residues long. The CDR3 region has the DNA TGTGCCAGCAGCCCATCTTCGGACGTGAATGAGCAGTTCTTC. This codes for CASSPSSDVNEQFF. Using reference TRBV7-2 and TRBJ2-1 for the parts outside the CDR3, the full variable domain is GAGVSQSPSNKVTEKGKDVELRCDPISGHTALYWYRQSLGQGLEFLIYFQGNSAPDKSGLPSDRFSAERTGGSVSTLTIQRTQQEDSAVYLCASSPSSDVNEQFFGPGTRLTVL.

This chain connects TRBV10-1 to TRBJ2-2; TRBD1 aligns across 8 bases. J lost 2 bases, V lost 0 bases, and 5 bases had no gene match. This CDR3 is 17 amino acids long. Per germline, CDR1 WNHNN and CDR2 SYGVQD (reference sequence). The CDR3 loop reads CASSESPGQANTGELFF. The CDR3 DNA is TGCGCCAGCAGTGAGTCCCCGGGACAGGCTAACACCGGGGAGCTGTTTTTT.

V is TRBV2 and J is TRBJ2-2, with D uncertain. With 7 bases removed from V and 2 bases from J, the gap between germline ends came to 8 bases. The germline V gene has CDR1 SNHLY and CDR2 FYNNEI. This CDR3 comprises 13 residues. The CDR3 loop is CASTWINTGELFF. CDR3 in DNA: TGTGCCAGCACCTGGATAAACACCGGGGAGCTGTTTTTT.

The chain recombines TRBV6-2 or TRBV6-3 with TRBJ2-1, with D maybe TRBD1 (5 bases). The ends were cut back, 5 bases at V and 3 bases at J, with 14 bases in the middle. This CDR3 comprises 15 residues. Germline V gene data show CDR1 as MNHEY and CDR2 as SVGEGT. In nucleotides, the CDR3 is TGTGCCAGCAGTCCCCAGGGTTGGAGCTACAATGAGCAGTTCTTC. Translation gives CASSPQGWSYNEQFF.

The chain links TRBV2 to TRBJ2-1; 9 bases agree with TRBD2. This CDR3 spans 20 amino acids. CDR1 is SNHLY, CDR2 FYNNEI, per germline. The junction had 18 bases not matched to a gene; V was cut back by 6 bases and J by 0 bases. CDR3 protein: CASRSDRIAGAGASYNEQFF. The DNA of the CDR3 is TGTGCCAGCAGATCTGACAGGATAGCGGGGGCCGGTGCCTCCTACAATGAGCAGTTCTTC.

V usage is TRBV18 and J usage is TRBJ2-1; D perhaps matches TRBD2 (6 bases). The germline V gene has CDR1 KGHSH and CDR2 LQKENI. V dropped 1 base and J dropped 5 bases, with 15 bases sitting between them. The length of the CDR3 is 16 residues. Here the CDR3 DNA reads TGTGCCAGCTCACCACGTGTAAGGACTACCCACAATGAGCAGTTCTTC. Amino acids: CASSPRVRTTHNEQFF.

The chain is built from TRBV5-1 and TRBJ2-7, with 8 bases fitting TRBD1. CDR3 length equals 15 residues. CDR1 and CDR2 from the germline V gene are SGHRS and YFSETQ. V shed 4 bases and J 2 bases; nucleotides not matched to a gene: 8. The CDR3 here is CASSPQGQVTYEQYF. DNA for the CDR3: TGCGCCAGCAGCCCCCAGGGACAGGTAACCTACGAGCAGTACTTC.

The chain recombines TRBV10-3 with TRBJ1-1; D is uncertain. This CDR3 is built from 15 residues. Germline lookup yields CDR1 ENHRY and CDR2 SYGVKD. V dropped 3 bases and J dropped 4 bases, with 15 bases sitting between them. CDR3 nucleotide sequence: TGTGCCATCAGTGACCCACCTGGGTTAGGCACTGAAGCTTTCTTT. It yields the protein CAISDPPGLGTEAFF.

V is TRBV28 and J is TRBJ1-5; 10 bases are a match to TRBD1. Germline trimming cut 5 bases from V and 3 bases from J; bases unmatched to any gene: 1. The germline V gene has CDR1 MDHEN and CDR2 SYDVKM. The CDR3 runs to 14 residues. CDR3 in DNA: TGTGCCAGCAGTGGGACAGGGGACAATCAGCCCCAGCATTTT. Translation: CASSGTGDNQPQHF.

This clone occurred a few times. This rearrangement joins TRBV7-9 to TRBJ2-2, with D uncertain. The CDR3 totals 18 residues. Germline CDR1 is SEHNR and CDR2 is FQNEAQ (reference sequence). With 4 bases removed from V and 4 bases from J, the gap between germline ends came to 22 bases. Here the CDR3 reads CASSSESNLNSFTGELFF. The CDR3 DNA follows: TGTGCCAGCAGCTCGGAATCTAATCTGAACTCCTTCACCGGGGAGCTGTTTTTT. Complete variable domain (other parts from reference TRBV7-9 and TRBJ2-2): DTGVSQNPRHKITKRGQNVTFRCDPISEHNRLYWYRQTLGQGPEFLTYFQNEAQLEKSRLLSDRFSAERPKGSFSTLEIQRTEQGDSAMYLCASSSESNLNSFTGELFFGEGSRLTVL.

This clone was seen just once. J is TRBJ1-1 and V is TRBV19; D gene unclear. Trimming left V 1 base short and J 4 bases short, with 10 bases between. In germline, CDR1 is LNHDA, CDR2 SQIVND (reference sequence). The CDR3 consists of 14 residues. The CDR3 region has the DNA TGTGCCAGTAGTATAGTGGAGGGATCCACTGAAGCTTTCTTT. Its translation is CASSIVEGSTEAFF. Supplemented by reference TRBV19 and TRBJ1-1, the full variable domain reads DGGITQSPKYLFRKEGQNVTLSCEQNLNHDAMYWYRQDPGQGLRLIYYSQIVNDFQKGDIAEGYSVSREKKESFPLTVTSAQKNPTAFYLCASSIVEGSTEAFFGQGTRLTVV.

The genes are TRBV4-2 and TRBJ1-6; D possibly corresponds to TRBD1 (5 bases). Trimming shortened V by 6 bases and J by 6 bases, and 18 bases separated the two germline ends. The CDR3 runs to 16 residues. Germline V gene data show CDR1 as LGHNA and CDR2 as YNFKEQ. CDR3 nucleotides: TGTGCCAGCAGAAGTGCGGGGGGGAGAGGTAATTCACCCCTCCACTTT. This translates into CASRSAGGRGNSPLHF.

The chain has TRBV5-6 and TRBJ1-2; 10 positions agree with TRBD1. Per germline, CDR1 SGHDT and CDR2 YYEEEE. Losses at the gene ends were 0 bases for V and 8 bases for J; bases not matched to a gene: 7. CDR3 length equals 15 residues. This CDR3 reads CASSLVGTGAQGYTF. CDR3 coding DNA: TGTGCCAGCAGCTTGGTAGGGACAGGGGCACAAGGCTACACCTTC.

The genes are TRBV19 and TRBJ2-3, with TRBD1 as a possible D gene (5 bases). Germline V gene data show CDR1 as LNHDA and CDR2 as SQIVND (reference sequence). V lost 5 bases and J 1 base, leaving 19 bases between the germline ends. The CDR3 is 17 amino acids. CDR3 amino acids: CASSLLEGVGGTDTQYF. The DNA of the CDR3 is TGTGCCAGTAGTCTCCTGGAAGGGGTAGGTGGCACAGATACGCAGTATTTT.

This chain connects TRBV3-1 (or the pseudogene TRBV3-2) to TRBJ1-6; D is uncertain. With 10 bases removed from V and 5 bases from J, the gap between germline ends came to 15 bases. Per the germline V gene, CDR1 is LGHDT and CDR2 is YNNKEL (reference sequence). This CDR3 spans 14 amino acids. The CDR3 DNA follows: TGTGCCACACAGTTGACACAGAATAATTCACCCCTCCACTTT. This codes for CATQLTQNNSPLHF.

The gene calls are TRBV7-9 and TRBJ1-2; 11 bases match TRBD1. With V trimmed by 3 bases and J by 4 bases, 13 bases remained unmatched. Germline CDR1 is SEHNR and CDR2 is FQNEAQ (reference sequence). This CDR3 has 18 amino acids. As DNA, the CDR3 is TGTGCCAGCAGCTTCCCCGGACAGGGGGCTGTCGGAAGCTATGGCTACACCTTC. Translated: CASSFPGQGAVGSYGYTF.

The CDR3 bases are TGTGCCAGCTCACCAGAGACAGGGGGGCTCCTCATGAACACTGAAGCTTTCTTT. As protein: CASSPETGGLLMNTEAFF. This sequence joins TRBV18 and TRBJ1-1; TRBD1 matches 9 bases. The CDR3 covers 18 residues. The germline V gene encodes CDR1 KGHSH and CDR2 LQKENI. After removal of 2 bases from V and 0 bases from J, the junction contained 10 bases not matched to a gene.

This chain links TRBV2 with TRBJ2-7; TRBD1 aligns across 8 bases. V gave up 3 bases and J gave up 6 bases; unmatched junction bases: 7. Germline CDR1 SNHLY, CDR2 FYNNEI. The CDR3 is made up of 14 amino acids. The CDR3 nucleotides read TGTGCCAGCAGTGAGACAGGGGTGGGAGGCGAGCAGTACTTC. This sequence encodes CASSETGVGGEQYF.